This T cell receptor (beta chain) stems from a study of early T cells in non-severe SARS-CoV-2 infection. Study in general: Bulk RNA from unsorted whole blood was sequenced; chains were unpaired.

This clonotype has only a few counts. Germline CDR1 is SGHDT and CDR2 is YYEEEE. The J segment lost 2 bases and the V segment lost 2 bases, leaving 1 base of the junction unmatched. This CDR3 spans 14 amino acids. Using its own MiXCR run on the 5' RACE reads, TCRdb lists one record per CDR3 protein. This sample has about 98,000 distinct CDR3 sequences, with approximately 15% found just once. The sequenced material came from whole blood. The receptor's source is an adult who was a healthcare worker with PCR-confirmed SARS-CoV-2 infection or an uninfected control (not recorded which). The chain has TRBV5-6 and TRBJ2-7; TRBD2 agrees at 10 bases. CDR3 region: CASSLLAGTYEQYF. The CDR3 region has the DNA TGTGCCAGCAGCTTACTAGCGGGAACCTACGAGCAGTACTTC.